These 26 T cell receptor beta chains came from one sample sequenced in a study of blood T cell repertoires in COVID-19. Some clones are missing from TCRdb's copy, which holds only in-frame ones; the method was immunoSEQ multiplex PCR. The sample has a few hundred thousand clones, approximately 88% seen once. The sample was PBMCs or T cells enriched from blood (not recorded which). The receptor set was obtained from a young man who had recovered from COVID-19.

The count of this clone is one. The CDR3 loop reads CASCGGGGLETQYF. Here the CDR3 DNA reads TGTGCCAGCTGCGGCGGGGGAGGGTTAGAGACCCAGTACTTC. The chain carries TRBV2 and TRBJ2-5, with 7 bases fitting TRBD2. Unmatched junction bases numbered 10, after V lost 8 bases and J lost 4 bases. The germline V gene has CDR1 SNHLY and CDR2 FYNNEI. The CDR3 totals 14 residues.

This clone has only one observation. The CDR3 here is CASSQELAGVNEQFF. In nucleotides, the CDR3 is TGTGCCAGCAGCCAAGAACTAGCGGGGGTTAATGAGCAGTTCTTC. The genes are TRBV4-2 and TRBJ2-1, with 11 bases identical to TRBD2. The CDR3 loop spans 15 amino acids. Germline CDR1 is LGHNA and CDR2 is YNFKEQ. The junction had 2 bases not matched to a gene; V was cut back by 0 bases and J by 7 bases.

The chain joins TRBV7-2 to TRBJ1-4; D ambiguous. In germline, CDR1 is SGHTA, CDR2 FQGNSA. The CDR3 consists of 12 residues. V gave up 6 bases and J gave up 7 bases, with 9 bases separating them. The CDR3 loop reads CASRMSGEKLFF. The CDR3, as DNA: TGTGCCAGCAGAATGAGTGGTGAAAAACTGTTTTTT.

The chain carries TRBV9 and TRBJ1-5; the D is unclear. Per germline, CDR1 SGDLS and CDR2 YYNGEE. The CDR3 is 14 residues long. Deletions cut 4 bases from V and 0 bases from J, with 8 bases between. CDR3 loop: CASSNQDSNQPQHF. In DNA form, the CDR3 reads TGTGCCAGCAGCAATCAGGATAGCAATCAGCCCCAGCATTTT.

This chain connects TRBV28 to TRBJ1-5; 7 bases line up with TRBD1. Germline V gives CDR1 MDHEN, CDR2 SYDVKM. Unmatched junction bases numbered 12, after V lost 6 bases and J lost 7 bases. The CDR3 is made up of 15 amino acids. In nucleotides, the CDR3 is TGTGCCAGCAGCTTACAGGGGTGGGGTGGCCAGCCCCAGCATTTT. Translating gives CASSLQGWGGQPQHF.

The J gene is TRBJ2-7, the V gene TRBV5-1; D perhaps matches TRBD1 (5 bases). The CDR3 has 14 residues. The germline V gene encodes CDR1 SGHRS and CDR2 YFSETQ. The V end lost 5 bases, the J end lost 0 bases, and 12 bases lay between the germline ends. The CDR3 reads CASSSDKSSYEQYF. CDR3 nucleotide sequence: TGCGCCAGCAGTTCGGACAAGAGCTCCTACGAGCAGTACTTC.

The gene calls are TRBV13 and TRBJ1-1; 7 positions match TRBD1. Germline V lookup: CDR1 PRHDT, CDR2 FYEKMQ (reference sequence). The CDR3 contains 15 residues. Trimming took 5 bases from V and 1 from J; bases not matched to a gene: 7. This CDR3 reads CASSPLRDRNTEAFF. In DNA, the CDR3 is TGTGCCAGCAGCCCCCTCCGGGACAGGAACACTGAAGCTTTCTTT.

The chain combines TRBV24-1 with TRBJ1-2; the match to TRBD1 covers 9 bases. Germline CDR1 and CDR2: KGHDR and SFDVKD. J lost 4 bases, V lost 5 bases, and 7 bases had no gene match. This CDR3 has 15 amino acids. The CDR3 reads CATSGEDRGVYGYTF. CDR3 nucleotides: TGTGCCACCAGTGGGGAAGACAGGGGGGTCTATGGCTACACCTTC.

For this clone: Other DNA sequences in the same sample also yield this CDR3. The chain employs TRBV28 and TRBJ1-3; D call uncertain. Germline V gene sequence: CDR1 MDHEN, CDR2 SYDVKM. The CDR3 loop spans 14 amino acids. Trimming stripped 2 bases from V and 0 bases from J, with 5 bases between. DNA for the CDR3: TGTGCCAGCAGTTTAGGGAGCTCTGGAAACACCATATATTTT. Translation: CASSLGSSGNTIYF. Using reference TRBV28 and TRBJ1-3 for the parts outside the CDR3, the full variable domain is DVKVTQSSRYLVKRTGEKVFLECVQDMDHENMFWYRQDPGLGLRLIYFSYDVKMKEKGDIPEGYSVSREKKERFSLILESASTNQTSMYLCASSLGSSGNTIYFGEGSWLTVV.

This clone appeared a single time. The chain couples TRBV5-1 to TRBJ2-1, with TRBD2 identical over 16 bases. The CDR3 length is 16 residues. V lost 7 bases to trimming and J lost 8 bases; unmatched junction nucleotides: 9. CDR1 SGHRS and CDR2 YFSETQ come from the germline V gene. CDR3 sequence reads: CASARGTSGGADEQFF. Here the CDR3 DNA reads TGCGCCAGCGCCCGCGGGACTAGCGGGGGGGCGGATGAGCAGTTCTTC.

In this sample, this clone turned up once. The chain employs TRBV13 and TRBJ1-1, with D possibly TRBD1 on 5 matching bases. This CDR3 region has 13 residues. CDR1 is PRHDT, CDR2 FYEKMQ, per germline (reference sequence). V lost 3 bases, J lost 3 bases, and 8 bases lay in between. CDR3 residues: CASSLRGHTEAFF. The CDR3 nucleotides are TGTGCCAGCAGCTTGCGGGGCCACACTGAAGCTTTCTTT. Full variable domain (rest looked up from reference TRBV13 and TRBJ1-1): AAGVIQSPRHLIKEKRETATLKCYPIPRHDTVYWYQQGPGQDPQFLISFYEKMQSDKGSIPDRFSAQQFSDYHSELNMSSLELGDSALYFCASSLRGHTEAFFGQGTRLTVV.

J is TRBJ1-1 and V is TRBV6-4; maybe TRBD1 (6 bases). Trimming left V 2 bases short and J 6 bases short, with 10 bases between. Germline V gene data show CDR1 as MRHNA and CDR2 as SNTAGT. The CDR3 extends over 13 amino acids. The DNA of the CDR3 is TGTGCCAGCAGTGACAAGGGGGGGGCTGAAGCTTTCTTT. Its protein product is CASSDKGGAEAFF.

CDR3 in amino acids: CAWRTVGTEAFF. The CDR3 DNA follows: TGTGCCTGGAGGACAGTAGGCACTGAAGCTTTCTTT. The chain recombines TRBV30 with TRBJ1-1; TRBD1 is a possible D gene (5 bases). Germline CDR1 is GTSNPN and CDR2 is SVGIG (reference sequence). Trimming cost V 3 bases and J 4 bases, with 9 bases left between them. The CDR3 totals 12 residues.

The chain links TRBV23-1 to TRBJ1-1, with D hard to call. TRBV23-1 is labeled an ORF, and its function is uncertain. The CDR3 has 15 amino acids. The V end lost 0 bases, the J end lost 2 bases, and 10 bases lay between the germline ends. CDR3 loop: CASSQSPSLNTEAFF. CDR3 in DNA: TGCGCCAGCAGTCAATCGCCCTCACTAAACACTGAAGCTTTCTTT.

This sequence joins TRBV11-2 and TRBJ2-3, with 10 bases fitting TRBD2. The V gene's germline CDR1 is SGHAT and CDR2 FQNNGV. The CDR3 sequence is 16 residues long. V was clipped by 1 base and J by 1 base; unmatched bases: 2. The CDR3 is CASSLVSGGGTDTQYF. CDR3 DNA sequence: TGTGCCAGCAGCTTAGTCAGCGGGGGGGGCACAGATACGCAGTATTTT. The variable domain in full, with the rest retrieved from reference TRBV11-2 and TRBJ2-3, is EAGVAQSPRYKIIEKRQSVAFWCNPISGHATLYWYQQILGQGPKLLIQFQNNGVVDDSQLPKDRFSAERLKGVDSTLKIQPAKLEDSAVYLCASSLVSGGGTDTQYFGPGTRLTVL.

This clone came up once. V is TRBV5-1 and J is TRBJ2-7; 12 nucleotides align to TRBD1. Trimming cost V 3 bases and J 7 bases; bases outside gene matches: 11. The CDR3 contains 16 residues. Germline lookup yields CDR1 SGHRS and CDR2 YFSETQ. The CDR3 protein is CASSSAGQGAFGEQYF. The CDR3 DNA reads TGCGCCAGCAGCTCCGCGGGACAGGGGGCTTTTGGTGAGCAGTACTTC.

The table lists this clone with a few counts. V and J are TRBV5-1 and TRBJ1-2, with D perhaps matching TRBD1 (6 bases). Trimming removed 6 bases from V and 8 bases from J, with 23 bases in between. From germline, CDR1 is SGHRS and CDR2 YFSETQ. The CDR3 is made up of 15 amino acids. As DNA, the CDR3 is TGCGCCAGCACCTTTACCGGGCCTCATCAGGGGGGCTACACCTTC. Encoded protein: CASTFTGPHQGGYTF.

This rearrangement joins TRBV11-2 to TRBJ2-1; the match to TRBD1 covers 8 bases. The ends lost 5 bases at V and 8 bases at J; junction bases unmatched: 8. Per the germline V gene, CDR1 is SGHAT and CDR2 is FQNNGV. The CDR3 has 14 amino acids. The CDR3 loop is CASSPGQGWHEQFF. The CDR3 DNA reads TGTGCCAGCAGCCCCGGACAGGGATGGCATGAGCAGTTCTTC.

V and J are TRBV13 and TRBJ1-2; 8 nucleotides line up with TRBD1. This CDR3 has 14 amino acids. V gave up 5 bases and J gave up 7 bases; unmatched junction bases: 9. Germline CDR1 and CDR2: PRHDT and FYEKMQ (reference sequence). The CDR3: CASSPSTGAGGYTF. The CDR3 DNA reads TGTGCCAGCAGCCCCTCGACAGGGGCTGGTGGCTACACCTTC.

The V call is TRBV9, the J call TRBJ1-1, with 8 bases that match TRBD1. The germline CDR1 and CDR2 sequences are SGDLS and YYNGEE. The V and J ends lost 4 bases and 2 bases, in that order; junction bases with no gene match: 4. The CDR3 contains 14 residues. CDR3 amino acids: CASSLTGANTEAFF. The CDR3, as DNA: TGTGCCAGCAGCCTGACAGGGGCCAACACTGAAGCTTTCTTT.

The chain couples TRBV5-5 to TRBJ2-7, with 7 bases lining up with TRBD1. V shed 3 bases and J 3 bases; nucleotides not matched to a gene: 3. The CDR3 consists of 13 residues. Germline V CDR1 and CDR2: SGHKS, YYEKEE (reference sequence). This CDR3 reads CASSSDRVYEQYF. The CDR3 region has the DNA TGTGCCAGCAGCTCTGACAGGGTCTACGAGCAGTACTTC.

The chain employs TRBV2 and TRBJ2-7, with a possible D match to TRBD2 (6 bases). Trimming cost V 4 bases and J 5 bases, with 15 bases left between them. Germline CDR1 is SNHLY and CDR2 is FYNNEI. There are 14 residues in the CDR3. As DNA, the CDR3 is TGTGCCAGCAGTGGCCACCGACTAGGGCACGAGCAGTACTTC. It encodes CASSGHRLGHEQYF.

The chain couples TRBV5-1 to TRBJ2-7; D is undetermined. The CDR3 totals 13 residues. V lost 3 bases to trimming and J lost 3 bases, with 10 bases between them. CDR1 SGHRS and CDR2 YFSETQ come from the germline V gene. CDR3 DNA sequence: TGCGCCAGCAGCTGGGCTACTCTCTACGAGCAGTACTTC. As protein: CASSWATLYEQYF.

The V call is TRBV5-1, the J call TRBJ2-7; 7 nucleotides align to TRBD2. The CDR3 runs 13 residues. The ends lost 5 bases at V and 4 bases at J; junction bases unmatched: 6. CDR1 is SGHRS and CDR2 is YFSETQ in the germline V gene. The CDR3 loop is CASSIGGSYEQYF. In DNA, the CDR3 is TGCGCCAGCAGTATCGGGGGGTCGTACGAGCAGTACTTC.

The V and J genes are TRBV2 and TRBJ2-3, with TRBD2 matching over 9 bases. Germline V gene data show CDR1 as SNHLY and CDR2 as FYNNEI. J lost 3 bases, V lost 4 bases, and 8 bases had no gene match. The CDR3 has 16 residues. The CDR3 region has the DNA TGTGCCAGCAGTGTTTCAGCGGGGGGAGGGACAGATACGCAGTATTTT. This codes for CASSVSAGGGTDTQYF. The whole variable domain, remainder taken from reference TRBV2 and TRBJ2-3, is EPEVTQTPSHQVTQMGQEVILRCVPISNHLYFYWYRQILGQKVEFLVSFYNNEISEKSEIFDDQFSVERPDGSNFTLKIRSTKLEDSAMYFCASSVSAGGGTDTQYFGPGTRLTVL.

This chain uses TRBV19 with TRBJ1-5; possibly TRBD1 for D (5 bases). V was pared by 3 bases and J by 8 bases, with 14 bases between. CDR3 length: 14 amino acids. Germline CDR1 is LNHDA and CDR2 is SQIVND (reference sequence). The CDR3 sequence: CASSIWSGEEPQHF. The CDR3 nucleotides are TGTGCCAGTAGTATTTGGTCGGGGGAAGAGCCCCAGCATTTT.